This passage covers 3 T cell receptor beta chains from one sample sequenced in a study of naive and memory T cell subsets. Broader study findings: Especially in CD8 cells, naive repertoires contained a few larger clonotypes, possibly CD45RA-re-expressing memory cells.

Their antigens remain unidentified. Two oligonucleotides, mixed equimolar, formed the beta constant-region primer covering TRBC1 and TRBC2. Ligated cDNA was amplified by four rounds of PCR with nested alpha and beta constant-region primers and SP2. TCRdb called the UMI-ligation and nested PCR reads again in MiXCR, with one record for every CDR3 protein. The sample holds approximately 140,000 distinct CDR3 sequences; approximately 22% are singletons and the top ten take over 0.09%. Sequencing was performed on naive CD4+ T cells from blood. The source is a human donor in good health.

This clonotype came up a few times. This chain connects TRBV30 to TRBJ1-3; no clear D. The germline CDR1 and CDR2 sequences are GTSNPN and SVGIG (reference sequence). This CDR3 has 14 amino acids. With 5 bases removed from V and 0 bases from J, the gap between germline ends came to 11 bases. This CDR3 reads CAWGLWTSGNTIYF. The CDR3 bases are TGTGCCTGGGGACTGTGGACCTCTGGAAACACCATATATTTT.

A few counts support this clonotype. V is TRBV28 and J is TRBJ2-7; D is uncertain. CDR3 length equals 12 residues. The germline V gene has CDR1 MDHEN and CDR2 SYDVKM. Deletions cut 2 bases from V and 11 bases from J, with 13 bases between. As DNA, the CDR3 is TGTGCCAGCAGTTTACGCCTACAAAAGGAGTACTTC. Protein product: CASSLRLQKEYF.

This clonotype was observed a handful of times. The gene calls are TRBV12-3 or TRBV12-4 and TRBJ2-1; 7 bases line up with TRBD2. V was pared by 1 base and J by 1 base, with 4 bases of the junction left unmatched. The CDR3 is 16 residues long. Written as DNA, the CDR3 is TGTGCCAGCAGTTTAGGTAGCGGGCCATCCTACAATGAGCAGTTCTTC. It is translated as CASSLGSGPSYNEQFF.